The 6 T cell receptor beta chains below all came from one sample that was sequenced in a study of blood T cells in healthy people across ages. A second PCR, run for roughly 7 to 12 cycles, used a sample-barcoded 5' primer plus a J-beta primer mix. TCRdb re-analysed the 5' RACE reads in MiXCR, keeping a single row per CDR3 protein. The sample includes 1.5 million to 2 million distinct CDR3 sequences, about 35% of them seen just once. Sequenced sample: blood. The receptors were gathered from a young woman in good health.

About this clonotype itself: A single base separates this from a much larger clone, so it may be a read error. The chain recombines TRBV20-1 with TRBJ2-1; D not resolved. This CDR3 is built from 15 residues. Germline loops: CDR1 DFQATT, CDR2 SNEGSKA (reference sequence). CDR3 bases: TGCAGTGCTAGAGATCCGGTGGGGTCCTACAATGGGCAGTTCTTC. This translates into CSARDPVGSYNGQFF.

This clonotype was seen a handful of times. This rearrangement joins TRBV2 to TRBJ1-1; 7 bases align to TRBD1. The CDR3 runs 14 residues. V was pared by 9 bases and J by 1 base, with 8 bases of the junction left unmatched. Germline-derived CDR1 and CDR2 are SNHLY and FYNNEI. The CDR3 sequence is CASFHRGTNTEAFF. CDR3 bases: TGTGCCAGTTTCCACAGGGGCACGAACACTGAAGCTTTCTTT. Looking up the rest from reference TRBV2 and TRBJ1-1 gives the full variable domain: EPEVTQTPSHQVTQMGQEVILRCVPISNHLYFYWYRQILGQKVEFLVSFYNNEISEKSEIFDDQFSVERPDGSNFTLKIRSTKLEDSAMYFCASFHRGTNTEAFFGQGTRLTVV.

This clonotype was seen a few times. The chain links TRBV20-1 to TRBJ2-3, with D uncertain. The CDR3 spans 12 residues. Germline CDR1 and CDR2: DFQATT and SNEGSKA (reference sequence). V dropped 0 bases and J dropped 8 bases, with 9 bases sitting between them. The CDR3 loop is CSARDVHITQYF. CDR3 nucleotide sequence: TGCAGTGCTAGAGATGTACATATTACGCAGTATTTT.

The rearrangement links TRBV21-1 to TRBJ2-2; the table's D call of TRBD1 was not tested on the DNA. TRBV21-1 is a recognized pseudogene. This CDR3 has 15 amino acids. The CDR3 sequence is CASGDRRANTGELFF. The CDR3 bases are TGTGCCAGCGGTGACAGGCGCGCGAACACCGGGGAGCTGTTTTTT.

This clonotype was picked up a small number of times. This chain connects TRBV6-1 to TRBJ2-1; 14 bases agree with TRBD2. With 6 bases clipped from V and 12 bases from J, the junction kept 16 bases outside the gene matches. CDR1 MNHNS and CDR2 SASEGT come from the germline V gene. The CDR3 totals 17 residues. The CDR3 loop is CASSPPFPGLAGVGQFF. The DNA of the CDR3 is TGTGCCAGCAGCCCACCCTTTCCGGGACTAGCGGGAGTCGGGCAGTTCTTC.

In its sample, this clonotype was seen a few times. V and J are TRBV11-2 and TRBJ2-3; TRBD2 matches at 7 bases. The CDR3 runs 16 residues. Germline V gives CDR1 SGHAT, CDR2 FQNNGV. Trimming took 0 bases from V and 5 from J; bases not matched to a gene: 8. CDR3 in amino acids: CASSLEGEGEQDTQYF. The CDR3 DNA is TGTGCCAGCAGCTTAGAAGGGGAGGGAGAGCAAGATACGCAGTATTTT.